Below, one T cell receptor beta chain is given with its context. Its cognate antigen is unknown. The sample originates from a study of a mutant IDH1 vaccine in newly diagnosed glioma. About the study: Vaccines were begun 4-6 weeks after radiotherapy alone, or with temozolomide cycles. Earlier therapy was either radiotherapy, temozolomide, or both, and most got both. Findings and limits, study-wide: Alterations occurring in top peripheral T cell clonotypes seemed unrelated to pseudoprogression.

Time point: week 23, last vaccination. In every dose of vaccine, 300 ug of mutant IDH1 20-mer peptide was given alongside topical imiquimod. Each of the donors came in with new WHO grade 3 or 4 astrocytomas that were IDH1-mutant and ATRX-lost. TCRdb's table, derived via immunoSEQ multiplex PCR, lists solely in-frame clones and lacks some. The sample consists of tens of thousands of clones, roughly 81% of them appearing once. Specimen: PBMCs, collected from a glioma patient whose treatment included an IDH1 peptide vaccine. This clonotype was sampled from a middle-aged woman with glioma. Some clones in this sample may be carry-over from other donors' samples.

CDR3 in DNA: TGTGCCAGCAGAGCCGGGACAGACTTCTACGAGCAGTACTTC. It yields the protein CASRAGTDFYEQYF. This sequence joins TRBV6-6 and TRBJ2-7; 7 positions match TRBD1. V was clipped by 6 bases and J by 3 bases; unmatched bases: 8. The CDR3 runs 14 residues. Germline-derived CDR1 and CDR2 are MNHNY and SVGAGI (reference sequence).